The source of this T cell receptor (beta chain) is a study of shared clonotypes between healthy human individuals. Findings and caveats of the study: Sharing across a few donors was seen in 4% to 6.5% of naive CD4 clonotypes.

The CDR3 has 15 amino acids. V lost 1 base to trimming and J lost 1 base, with 10 bases between them. Germline lookup yields CDR1 SEHNR and CDR2 FQNEAQ (reference sequence). A remark on this clone: Its antigen is still unknown.

On sorted subsets, replicate PCRs used 200 to 250 ng DNA, or tens of thousands of T cell genomes. Clones were read by immunoSEQ multiplex PCR, and TCRdb kept only the in-frame ones, dropping some. Here the sample spans approximately 740,000 clones, over 90% being singletons. Terminally differentiated effector memory CD45RA+ cells were excluded by CCR7 positive selection of CD45RO-negative cells. The clonotype comes from a man under 40 in good health. The specimen sequenced was naive CD8+ T cells sorted from blood. The chain carries TRBV7-9 and TRBJ2-5; D remains unclear. CDR3 sequence (DNA): TGTGCCAGCAGCTTAGTAGACCAGCCCCAAGAGACCCAGTACTTC. It codes for CASSLVDQPQETQYF. Based on the CDR3 plus reference TRBV7-9 and TRBJ2-5, the full variable domain is DTGVSQNPRHKITKRGQNVTFRCDPISEHNRLYWYRQTLGQGPEFLTYFQNEAQLEKSRLLSDRFSAERPKGSFSTLEIQRTEQGDSAMYLCASSLVDQPQETQYFGPGTRLLVL.